This T cell receptor beta chain appears in the sequencing data of a study of control samples from healthy donors and cancer patients. Using immunoSEQ multiplex PCR, the repertoire was profiled, and TCRdb retains in-frame clones only, with some absent. The sample has fewer than 200,000 clones; the top ten hold around 2%. This CDR3 is 13 amino acids long. Trimming removed 1 base at V and 4 bases at J, with 8 bases between. Germline CDR1 is SGHKS and CDR2 is YYEKEE (reference sequence). This TCR came from a woman in her 30s in good health. Input material: blood. This rearrangement joins TRBV5-5 to TRBJ1-1, with unresolved D. For the CDR3, the DNA is TGTGCCAGCAGCTTGATCGACGCCACTGAAGCTTTCTTT. Its protein product is CASSLIDATEAFF.